These 23 T cell receptor beta chains were sequenced from one sample in a study of shared clonotypes between healthy human individuals. Some clones are missing from TCRdb's copy, which holds only in-frame ones; the method was immunoSEQ multiplex PCR. The sample includes approximately 500,000 clones, about 72% of them seen just once. Sequencing was done on a sample of PBMCs. These receptors came from a woman aged 40 to 50 in good health. Some clones in this sample may be carry-over from other donors' samples.

The chain recombines TRBV19 with TRBJ2-1, with D maybe TRBD2 (6 bases). Germline-derived CDR1 and CDR2 are LNHDA and SQIVND (reference sequence). Trimming took 4 bases from V and 6 from J, leaving 16 bases between them. The CDR3 length is 15 residues. The CDR3: CASSTRTGGPNEQFF. DNA for the CDR3: TGTGCCAGTAGTACCAGGACCGGAGGGCCCAATGAGCAGTTCTTC.

This clone came up many times. This specimen includes other DNA sequences encoding the same CDR3. This sequence joins TRBV5-1 and TRBJ2-7; D may be TRBD1 or TRBD2 (5 bases each). Germline CDR1 reads SGHRS; CDR2 reads YFSETQ. Between the trimmed V and J ends, which lost 1 base and 0 bases, there was a span of 14 bases. This CDR3 has 16 amino acids. In nucleotides, the CDR3 is TGCGCCAGCAGCTTGAGTGGGACCGCCGGCTCCTACGAGCAGTACTTC. Translated, it gives CASSLSGTAGSYEQYF.

The chain combines TRBV15 with TRBJ2-1; no reliable D call. Germline V CDR1 and CDR2: LNHNV, YYDKDF (reference sequence). V lost 0 bases, J lost 5 bases, and 11 bases lay in between. The length of the CDR3 is 15 residues. DNA for the CDR3: TGTGCCACCAGCAGAGATTTGGGCCCAAACAATGAGCAGTTCTTC. The encoded protein is CATSRDLGPNNEQFF.

The chain combines TRBV11-2 with TRBJ2-7, with 11 bases identical to TRBD2. Per germline, CDR1 SGHAT and CDR2 FQNNGV. The CDR3 runs to 15 residues. V dropped 5 bases and J dropped 3; count of bases not matched to a gene: 6. DNA for the CDR3: TGTGCCAGCAGCCCGACTACTAGCGGGGGCTACGAGCAGTACTTC. It translates to CASSPTTSGGYEQYF. The complete variable domain, with remaining parts taken from reference TRBV11-2 and TRBJ2-7, reads EAGVAQSPRYKIIEKRQSVAFWCNPISGHATLYWYQQILGQGPKLLIQFQNNGVVDDSQLPKDRFSAERLKGVDSTLKIQPAKLEDSAVYLCASSPTTSGGYEQYFGPGTRLTVT.

J is TRBJ2-1 and V is TRBV7-3, with TRBD2 matching over 7 bases. The V and J ends lost 4 bases and 2 bases, in that order; junction bases with no gene match: 2. The length of the CDR3 is 14 residues. The germline V gene encodes CDR1 SGHTA and CDR2 FQGTGA. The CDR3 DNA follows: TGTGCCAGCAGCTCTAGCGGCCCCTACAATGAGCAGTTCTTC. Protein product: CASSSSGPYNEQFF.

The V call is TRBV5-1, the J call TRBJ1-4; D ambiguous. The ends were cut back, 3 bases at V and 3 bases at J, with 9 bases in the middle. CDR1 and CDR2 from the germline V gene are SGHRS and YFSETQ. CDR3 length: 14 residues. The CDR3 region is CASSSTDPNEKLFF. The CDR3 bases are TGCGCCAGCAGCTCGACGGACCCTAATGAAAAACTGTTTTTT. Full variable domain (rest looked up from reference TRBV5-1 and TRBJ1-4): KAGVTQTPRYLIKTRGQQVTLSCSPISGHRSVSWYQQTPGQGLQFLFEYFSETQRNKGNFPGRFSGRQFSNSRSEMNVSTLELGDSALYLCASSSTDPNEKLFFGSGTQLSVL.

V and J are TRBV5-1 and TRBJ2-5; D gene uncertain. Trimming took 2 bases from V and 5 from J, leaving 10 bases between them. Germline V gives CDR1 SGHRS, CDR2 YFSETQ. The CDR3 spans 13 residues. The CDR3 DNA follows: TGCGCCAGCAGCTTCGAAGGTGGTGAGACCCAGTACTTC. Encoded protein: CASSFEGGETQYF.

A word on this clone: The CDR3 ends on some other residue instead of the conserved phenylalanine or tryptophan, so this is likely a read error. The chain links TRBV2 to TRBJ1-2, with 9 nucleotides matching TRBD1. CDR3 size: 13 residues. Per germline, CDR1 SNHLY and CDR2 FYNNEI. Trimming took 8 bases from V and 4 from J; bases not matched to a gene: 5. CDR3 nucleotides: TGTGCCAGCGGGGACAGGGAGGGCTATGGCTACACCTCC. The encoded protein is CASGDREGYGYTS.

The chain employs TRBV11-1 and TRBJ2-2, with 9 positions matching TRBD2. The CDR3 is made up of 16 amino acids. CDR1 and CDR2 from the germline V gene are SGHAT and FQDESV (reference sequence). The V segment lost 5 bases and the J segment 4 bases; nucleotides outside the gene matches: 8. This CDR3 is CASSPAAGGFTGELFF. The CDR3 DNA is TGTGCCAGCAGCCCCGCAGCGGGAGGTTTCACCGGGGAGCTGTTTTTT.

The J gene is TRBJ2-1, the V gene TRBV9; 10 positions match TRBD1. From germline, CDR1 is SGDLS and CDR2 YYNGEE. The length of the CDR3 is 15 residues. Germline trimming cut 5 bases from V and 4 bases from J; bases unmatched to any gene: 6. The chain's CDR3 is CASSVPGQGYNEQFF. The CDR3, as DNA: TGTGCCAGCAGTGTTCCGGGACAGGGGTACAATGAGCAGTTCTTC.

In this sample, this clone turned up many times. The chain carries TRBV10-3 and TRBJ1-5, with 12 bases matching TRBD1. The trim removed 2 bases at V and 6 bases at J, leaving 11 bases unmatched. The length of the CDR3 is 18 residues. Per the germline V gene, CDR1 is ENHRY and CDR2 is SYGVKD. Here the CDR3 reads CAISEAPGGQGAGQPQHF. CDR3 nucleotide sequence: TGTGCCATCAGTGAGGCCCCCGGGGGACAGGGGGCGGGTCAGCCCCAGCATTTT.

This clone has just a few counts. V and J are TRBV28 and TRBJ2-5, with D maybe TRBD1 (5 bases). The CDR3 spans 12 residues. V lost 6 bases and J lost 5, with 10 bases in between. Germline CDR1 and CDR2: MDHEN and SYDVKM. CDR3 bases: TGTGCCAGCAGGGACATGGGGGAGACCCAGTACTTC. It codes for CASRDMGETQYF.

The genes are TRBV27 and TRBJ2-5; unclear D gene. In germline, CDR1 is MNHEY, CDR2 SMNVEV (reference sequence). The CDR3 spans 13 residues. Trimming pared 5 bases from V and 2 bases from J, leaving 9 bases between. The CDR3 DNA reads as TGTGCCAGCAGTGATAGGGTACAAGAGACCCAGTACTTC. The encoded protein is CASSDRVQETQYF.

A word on this clone: This is likely an artifact of a read error, given a far larger clone one base away. The rearrangement joins TRBV6-5 to TRBJ1-2; no firm D call. V lost 6 bases and J lost 7, with 18 bases in between. This CDR3 has 14 amino acids. Per germline, CDR1 MNHEY and CDR2 SVGAGI. CDR3 in amino acids: CASRPPGEESGYTF. CDR3 nucleotides: TGTGCCAGCAGACCCCCCGGGGAGGAGAGTGGCTACACCTTC.

This clone appeared a few times. The chain combines TRBV5-1 with TRBJ1-1, with TRBD1 matching 7 bases. CDR3 length: 13 residues. Trimming took 5 bases from V and 3 from J; bases not matched to a gene: 4. CDR1 SGHRS and CDR2 YFSETQ come from the germline V gene. CDR3 coding DNA: TGCGCCAGCAGGGTTACAGGGGACACTGAAGCTTTCTTT. Its translation is CASRVTGDTEAFF.

The gene calls are TRBV5-1 and TRBJ2-5; tentatively, D is TRBD1 (8 bases). CDR3 length: 14 residues. With 4 bases removed from V and 5 bases from J, the gap between germline ends came to 15 bases. The germline CDR1 and CDR2 sequences are SGHRS and YFSETQ. The CDR3 DNA follows: TGCGCCAGCAGCCAACAGGGGGGGCAGGAGACCCAGTACTTC. Translated: CASSQQGGQETQYF.

This clone was seen more than once but under ten times. Other nucleotide sequences in the sample specify the same CDR3. The chain links TRBV11-2 to TRBJ2-7; D may be TRBD2 (6 bases). Germline V CDR1 and CDR2: SGHAT, FQNNGV. The CDR3 covers 14 residues. The ends were cut back, 1 base at V and 3 bases at J, with 10 bases in the middle. The CDR3: CASSLGRGLYEQYF. CDR3 in DNA: TGTGCCAGCAGCTTAGGGCGGGGACTCTACGAGCAGTACTTC.

The chain recombines TRBV6-5 with TRBJ1-6; 8 bases fit TRBD1. Trimming took 5 bases from V and 7 from J; bases not matched to a gene: 7. Germline V gene data show CDR1 as MNHEY and CDR2 as SVGAGI. This CDR3 is built from 15 residues. Here the CDR3 DNA reads TGTGCCAGCAGTCGTAACAGGGGGATGAATTCACCCCTCCACTTT. Translated: CASSRNRGMNSPLHF.

The V call is TRBV29-1, the J call TRBJ1-2, with a weak D call TRBD1 (5 bases). CDR3 length equals 12 residues. The V and J ends lost 6 bases and 4 bases respectively, with 12 bases between them. The germline CDR1 and CDR2 sequences are SQVTM and ANQGSEA. This chain's CDR3 is CSVQGRSYGYTF. The CDR3 coding sequence is TGCAGCGTCCAGGGACGGTCCTATGGCTACACCTTC.

The J gene is TRBJ2-3, the V gene TRBV5-5; D could derive from TRBD1 or TRBD2 (5 bases each). Trimming pared 4 bases from V and 3 bases from J, leaving 15 bases between. This CDR3 has 15 residues. The germline CDR1 and CDR2 sequences are SGHKS and YYEKEE (reference sequence). In nucleotides, the CDR3 is TGTGCCAGCAGCCGTTCAGGGTGGGAGACAGATACGCAGTATTTT. It is translated as CASSRSGWETDTQYF.

This clone was seen a few times. The J gene is TRBJ2-2, the V gene TRBV11-2; the match to TRBD1 covers 7 bases. Germline V gene lookup returns CDR1 SGHAT and CDR2 FQNNGV. The CDR3 runs to 15 residues. Trimming took 5 bases from V and 0 from J; bases not matched to a gene: 3. The CDR3: CASSRDSSNTGELFF. The CDR3 nucleotides read TGTGCCAGCAGCAGGGACAGCTCGAACACCGGGGAGCTGTTTTTT.

The chain joins TRBV11-2 to TRBJ2-3; 10 bases match TRBD2. V shed 3 bases and J 2 bases; nucleotides not matched to a gene: 11. CDR3 length equals 18 residues. CDR1 SGHAT and CDR2 FQNNGV come from the germline V gene. For the CDR3, the DNA is TGTGCCAGCAGCTTTCCCTCTACTCTAGCGGGAGACACAGATACGCAGTATTTT. This sequence encodes CASSFPSTLAGDTDTQYF.

CDR3 amino acids: CASSLGSQETQYF. The DNA for the CDR3 is TGTGCCAGCAGCTTAGGTTCACAAGAGACCCAGTACTTC. The chain employs TRBV5-5 and TRBJ2-5, with D uncertain. CDR1 and CDR2 (germline): SGHKS, YYEKEE (reference sequence). Trimming shortened V by 2 bases and J by 2 bases, and 7 bases separated the two germline ends. This CDR3 region has 13 residues. The variable domain in full, with the rest retrieved from reference TRBV5-5 and TRBJ2-5, is DAGVTQSPTHLIKTRGQQVTLRCSPISGHKSVSWYQQVLGQGPQFIFQYYEKEERGRGNFPDRFSARQFPNYSSELNVNALLLGDSALYLCASSLGSQETQYFGPGTRLLVL.